This TCR beta chain was recorded in a study of blood T cell repertoires in COVID-19. Study details: Italy, Spain and the United States were the sources of the convalescent and acute COVID-19 samples. Nucleic acid was either cDNA or gDNA, and it came from T cells, B-cell-depleted T cells, or PBMCs.

The CDR3 is 13 amino acids. Germline CDR1 MDHEN, CDR2 SYDVKM. The V end was cut by 2 bases, the J end by 3 bases, with 7 bases between. Source study methods: The assay estimated nucleated cells by amplifying reference gene primers. Only in-frame clones appear in the TCRdb table, and some are missing; sequencing was by immunoSEQ multiplex PCR. For V, J and clone size, that table is used; D and trimming come from the DNA. The sample lists about 130,000 clones, almost 70% occurring once. The chain employs TRBV28 and TRBJ1-1; D unresolved. The clonotype originates from a woman aged 70-85 years with acute or convalescent COVID-19. Input material: peripheral blood. The CDR3: CASSLVRDTEAFF. For the CDR3, the DNA is TGTGCCAGCAGTTTAGTACGAGACACTGAAGCTTTCTTT.